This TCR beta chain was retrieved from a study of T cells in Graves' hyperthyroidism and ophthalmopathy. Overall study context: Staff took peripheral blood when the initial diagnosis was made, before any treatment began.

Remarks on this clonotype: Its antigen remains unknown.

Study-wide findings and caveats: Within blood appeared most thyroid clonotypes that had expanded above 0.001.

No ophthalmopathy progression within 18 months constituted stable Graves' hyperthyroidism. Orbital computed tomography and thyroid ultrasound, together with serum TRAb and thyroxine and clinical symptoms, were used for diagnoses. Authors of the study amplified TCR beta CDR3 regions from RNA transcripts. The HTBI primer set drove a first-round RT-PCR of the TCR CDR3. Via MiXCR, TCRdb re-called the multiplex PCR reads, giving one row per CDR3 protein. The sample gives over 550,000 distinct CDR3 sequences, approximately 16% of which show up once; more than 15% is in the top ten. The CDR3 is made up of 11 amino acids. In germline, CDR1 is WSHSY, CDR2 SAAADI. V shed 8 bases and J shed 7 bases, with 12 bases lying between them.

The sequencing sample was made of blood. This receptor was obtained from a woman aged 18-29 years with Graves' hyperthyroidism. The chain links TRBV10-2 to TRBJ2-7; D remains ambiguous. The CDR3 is CASWTSNEQYF. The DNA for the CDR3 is TGCGCCAGCTGGACCAGCAATGAGCAGTACTTC.